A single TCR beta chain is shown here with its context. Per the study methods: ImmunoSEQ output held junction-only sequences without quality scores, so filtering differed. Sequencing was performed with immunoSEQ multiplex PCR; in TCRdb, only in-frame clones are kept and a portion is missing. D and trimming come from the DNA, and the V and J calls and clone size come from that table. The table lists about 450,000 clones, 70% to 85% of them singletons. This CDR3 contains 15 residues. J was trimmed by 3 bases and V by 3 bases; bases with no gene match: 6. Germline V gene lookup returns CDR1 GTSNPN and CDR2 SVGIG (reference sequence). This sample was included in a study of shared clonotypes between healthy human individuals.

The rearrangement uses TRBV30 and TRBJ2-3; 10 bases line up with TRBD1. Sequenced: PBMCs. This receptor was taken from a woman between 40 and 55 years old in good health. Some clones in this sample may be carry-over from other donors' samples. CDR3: CAWRGPGQGTDTQYF. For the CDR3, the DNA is TGTGCCTGGAGGGGACCGGGACAGGGGACAGATACGCAGTATTTT.